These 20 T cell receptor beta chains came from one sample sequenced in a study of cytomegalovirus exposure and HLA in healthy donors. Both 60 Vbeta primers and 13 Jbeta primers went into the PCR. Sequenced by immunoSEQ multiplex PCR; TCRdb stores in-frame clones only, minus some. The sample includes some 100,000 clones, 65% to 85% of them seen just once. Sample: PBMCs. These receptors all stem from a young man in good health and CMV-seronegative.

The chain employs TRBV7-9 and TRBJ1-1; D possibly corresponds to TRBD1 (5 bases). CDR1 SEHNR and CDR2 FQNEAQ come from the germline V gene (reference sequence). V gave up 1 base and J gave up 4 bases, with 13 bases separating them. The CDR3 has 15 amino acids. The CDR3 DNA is TGTGCCAGCAGCTTAGGGGACGTGGGGGGCACTGAAGCTTTCTTT. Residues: CASSLGDVGGTEAFF.

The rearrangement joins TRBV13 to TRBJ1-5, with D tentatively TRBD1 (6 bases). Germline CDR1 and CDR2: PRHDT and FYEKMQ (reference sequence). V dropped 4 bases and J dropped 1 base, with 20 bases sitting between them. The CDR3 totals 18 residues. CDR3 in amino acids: CASSSSEGVAGSNQPQHF. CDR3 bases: TGTGCCAGCAGCTCATCGGAGGGGGTAGCGGGAAGCAATCAGCCCCAGCATTTT.

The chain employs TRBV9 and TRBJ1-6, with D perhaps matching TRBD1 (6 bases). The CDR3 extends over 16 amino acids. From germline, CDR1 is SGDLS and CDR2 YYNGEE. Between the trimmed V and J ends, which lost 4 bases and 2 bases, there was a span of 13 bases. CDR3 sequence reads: CASSSWTAAYNSPLHF. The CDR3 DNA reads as TGTGCCAGCAGCTCATGGACAGCAGCCTATAATTCACCCCTCCACTTT.

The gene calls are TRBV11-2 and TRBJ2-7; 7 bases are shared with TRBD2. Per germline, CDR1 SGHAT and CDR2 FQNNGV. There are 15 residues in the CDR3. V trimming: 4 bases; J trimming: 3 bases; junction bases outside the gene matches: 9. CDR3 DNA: TGTGCCAGCAGCTGGGCCATGACGGGGGGCTACGAGCAGTACTTC. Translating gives CASSWAMTGGYEQYF.

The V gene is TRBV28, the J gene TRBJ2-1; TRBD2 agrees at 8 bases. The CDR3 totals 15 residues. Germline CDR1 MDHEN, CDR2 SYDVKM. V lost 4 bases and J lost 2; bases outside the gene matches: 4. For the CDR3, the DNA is TGTGCCAGCAGTTCCCTGGGACTAGCCTACAATGAGCAGTTCTTC. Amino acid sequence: CASSSLGLAYNEQFF.

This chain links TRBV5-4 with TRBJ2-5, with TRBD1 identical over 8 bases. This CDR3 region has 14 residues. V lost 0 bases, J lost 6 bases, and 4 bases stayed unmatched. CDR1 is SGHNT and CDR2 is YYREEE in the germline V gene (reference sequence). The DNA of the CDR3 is TGTGCCAGCAGCTTGGATCAGGGGGCGCAGACCCAGTACTTC. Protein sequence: CASSLDQGAQTQYF.

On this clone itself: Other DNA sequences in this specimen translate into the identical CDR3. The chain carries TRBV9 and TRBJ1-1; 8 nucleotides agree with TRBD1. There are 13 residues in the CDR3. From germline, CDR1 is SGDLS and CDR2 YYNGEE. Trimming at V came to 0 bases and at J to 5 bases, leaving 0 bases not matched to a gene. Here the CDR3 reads CASSVGQGTEAFF. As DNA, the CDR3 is TGTGCCAGCAGCGTAGGACAGGGGACTGAAGCTTTCTTT.

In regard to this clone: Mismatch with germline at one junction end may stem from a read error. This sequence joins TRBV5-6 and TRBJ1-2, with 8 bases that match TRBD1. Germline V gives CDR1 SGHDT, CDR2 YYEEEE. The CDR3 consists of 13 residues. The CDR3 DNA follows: TGTGCCAGCAGCAAAGGGACAGGTGCCTTCCCCTCCTTC. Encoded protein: CASSKGTGAFPSF. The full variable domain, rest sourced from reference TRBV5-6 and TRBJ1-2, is DAGVTQSPTHLIKTRGQQVTLRCSPKSGHDTVSWYQQALGQGPQFIFQYYEEEERQRGNFPDRFSGHQFPNYSSELNVNALLLGDSALYLCASSKGTGAFPSFGSGTRLTVV.

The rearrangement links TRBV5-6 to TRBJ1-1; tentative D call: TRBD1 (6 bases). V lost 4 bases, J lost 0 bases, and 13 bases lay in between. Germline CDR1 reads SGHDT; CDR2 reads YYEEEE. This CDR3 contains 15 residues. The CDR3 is CASSPTGTLNTEAFF. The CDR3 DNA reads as TGTGCCAGCAGCCCCACCGGGACACTGAACACTGAAGCTTTCTTT.

As DNA, the CDR3 is TGTGCCAGCAGCCTACTGGATACGCAGTATTTT. This codes for CASSLLDTQYF. The rearrangement uses TRBV6-5 and TRBJ2-3; D remains unclear. With 6 bases removed from V and 6 bases from J, the gap between germline ends came to 7 bases. Germline V lookup: CDR1 MNHEY, CDR2 SVGAGI. This CDR3 region has 11 residues.

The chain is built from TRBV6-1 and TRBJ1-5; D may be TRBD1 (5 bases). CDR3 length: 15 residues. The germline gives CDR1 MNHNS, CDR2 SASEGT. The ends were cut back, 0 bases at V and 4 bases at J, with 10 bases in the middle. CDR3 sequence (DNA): TGTGCCAGCAGTGAAGCTGGGGGGGAGAATCAGCCCCAGCATTTT. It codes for CASSEAGGENQPQHF.

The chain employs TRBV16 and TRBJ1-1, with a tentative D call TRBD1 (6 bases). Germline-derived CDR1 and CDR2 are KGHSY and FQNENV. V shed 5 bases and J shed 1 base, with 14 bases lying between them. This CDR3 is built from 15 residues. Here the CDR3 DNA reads TGTGCCAGCAGCTCGAGGGGGTATGAGAACACTGAAGCTTTCTTT. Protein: CASSSRGYENTEAFF.

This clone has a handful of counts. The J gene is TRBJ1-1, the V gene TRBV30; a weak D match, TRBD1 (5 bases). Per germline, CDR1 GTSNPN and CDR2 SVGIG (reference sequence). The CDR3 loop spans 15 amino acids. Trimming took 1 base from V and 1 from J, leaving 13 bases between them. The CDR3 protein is CAWSGTMGSNTEAFF. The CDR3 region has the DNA TGTGCCTGGAGTGGGACAATGGGGTCGAACACTGAAGCTTTCTTT.

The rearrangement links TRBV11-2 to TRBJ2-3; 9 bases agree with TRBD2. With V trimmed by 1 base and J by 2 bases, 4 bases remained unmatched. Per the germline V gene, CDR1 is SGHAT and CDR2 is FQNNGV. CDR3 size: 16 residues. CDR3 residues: CASSLGAGGPTDTQYF. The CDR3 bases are TGTGCCAGCAGCTTAGGTGCGGGAGGGCCCACAGATACGCAGTATTTT. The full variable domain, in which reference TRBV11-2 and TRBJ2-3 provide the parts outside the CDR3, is EAGVAQSPRYKIIEKRQSVAFWCNPISGHATLYWYQQILGQGPKLLIQFQNNGVVDDSQLPKDRFSAERLKGVDSTLKIQPAKLEDSAVYLCASSLGAGGPTDTQYFGPGTRLTVL.

The CDR3 DNA follows: TGTGCCAGCAGCTTAGCTCGCCAGGGGGCGAATCAGCCCCAGCATTTT. It codes for CASSLARQGANQPQHF. This chain connects TRBV7-9 to TRBJ1-5; 8 positions agree with TRBD1. Germline V gene sequence: CDR1 SEHNR, CDR2 FQNEAQ (reference sequence). CDR3 length: 16 residues. V dropped 0 bases and J dropped 4; count of bases not matched to a gene: 5.

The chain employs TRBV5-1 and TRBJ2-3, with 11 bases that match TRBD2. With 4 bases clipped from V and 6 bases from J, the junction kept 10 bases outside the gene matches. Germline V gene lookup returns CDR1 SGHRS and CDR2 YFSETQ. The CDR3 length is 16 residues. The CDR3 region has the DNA TGCGCCAGCAGCCTGATGACTAGCGGGAATGCGGATACGCAGTATTTT. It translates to CASSLMTSGNADTQYF. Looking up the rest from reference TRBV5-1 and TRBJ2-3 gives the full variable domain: KAGVTQTPRYLIKTRGQQVTLSCSPISGHRSVSWYQQTPGQGLQFLFEYFSETQRNKGNFPGRFSGRQFSNSRSEMNVSTLELGDSALYLCASSLMTSGNADTQYFGPGTRLTVL.

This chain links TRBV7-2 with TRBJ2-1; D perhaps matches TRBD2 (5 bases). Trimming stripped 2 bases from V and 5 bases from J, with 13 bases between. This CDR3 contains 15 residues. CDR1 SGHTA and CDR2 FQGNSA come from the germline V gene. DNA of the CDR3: TGTGCCAGCAGCTTATATTATTCCGGGGACAATGAGCAGTTCTTC. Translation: CASSLYYSGDNEQFF.

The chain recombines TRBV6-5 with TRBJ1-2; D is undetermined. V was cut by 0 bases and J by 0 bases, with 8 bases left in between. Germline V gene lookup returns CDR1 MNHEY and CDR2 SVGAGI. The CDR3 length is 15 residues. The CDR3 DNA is TGTGCCAGCAGTTACTCGGGGAGAGCTAACTATGGCTACACCTTC. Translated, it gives CASSYSGRANYGYTF.

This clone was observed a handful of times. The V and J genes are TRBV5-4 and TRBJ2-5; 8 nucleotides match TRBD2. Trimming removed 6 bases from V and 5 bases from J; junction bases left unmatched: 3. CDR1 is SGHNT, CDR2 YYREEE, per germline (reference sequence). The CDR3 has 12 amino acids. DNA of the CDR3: TGTGCCAGCACGGGGGGGCGGGAGACCCAGTACTTC. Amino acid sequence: CASTGGRETQYF.

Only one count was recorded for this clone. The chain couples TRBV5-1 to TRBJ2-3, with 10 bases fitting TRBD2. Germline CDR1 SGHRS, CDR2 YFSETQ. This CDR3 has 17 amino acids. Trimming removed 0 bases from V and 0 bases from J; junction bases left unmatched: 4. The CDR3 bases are TGCGCCAGCAGCTTGGCCTTAGCGGGAGGTAGCACAGATACGCAGTATTTT. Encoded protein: CASSLALAGGSTDTQYF. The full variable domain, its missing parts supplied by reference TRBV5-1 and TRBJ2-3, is KAGVTQTPRYLIKTRGQQVTLSCSPISGHRSVSWYQQTPGQGLQFLFEYFSETQRNKGNFPGRFSGRQFSNSRSEMNVSTLELGDSALYLCASSLALAGGSTDTQYFGPGTRLTVL.